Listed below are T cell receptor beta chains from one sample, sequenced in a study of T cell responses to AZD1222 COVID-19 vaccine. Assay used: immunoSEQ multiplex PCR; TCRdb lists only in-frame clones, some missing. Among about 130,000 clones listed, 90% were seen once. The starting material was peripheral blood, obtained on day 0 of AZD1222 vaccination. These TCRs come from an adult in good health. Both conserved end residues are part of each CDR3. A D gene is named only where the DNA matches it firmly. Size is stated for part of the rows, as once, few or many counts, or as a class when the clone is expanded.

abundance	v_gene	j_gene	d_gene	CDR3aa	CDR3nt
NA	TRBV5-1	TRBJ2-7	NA	CASSLPLGEQYF	TGCGCCAGCAGCTTGCCTTTGGGGGAGCAGTACTTC
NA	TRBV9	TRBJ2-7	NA	CASSVGTVASDEQYF	TGTGCCAGCAGCGTAGGTACAGTGGCATCCGACGAGCAGTACTTC
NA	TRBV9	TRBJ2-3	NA	CASSVGRADTQYF	TGTGCCAGCAGCGTAGGGAGGGCAGATACGCAGTATTTT
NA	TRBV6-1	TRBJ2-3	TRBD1	CASSEYFRTGETDTQYF	TGTGCCAGCAGTGAATATTTTAGGACAGGGGAGACAGATACGCAGTATTTT
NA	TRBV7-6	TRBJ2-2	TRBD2	CASSLASRASGGLTGELFF	TGTGCCAGCAGCTTAGCGAGTCGGGCTAGCGGGGGCCTCACCGGGGAGCTGTTTTTT
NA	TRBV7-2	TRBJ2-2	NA	CASSYFWGGNTGELFF	TGTGCCAGCAGCTACTTCTGGGGGGGCAACACCGGGGAGCTGTTTTTT
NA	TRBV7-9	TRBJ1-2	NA	CASTGHDGGVFGYTF	TGTGCCAGCACCGGACATGATGGCGGGGTGTTTGGCTACACCTTC
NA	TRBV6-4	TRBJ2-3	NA	CASSGQGGETDTQYF	TGTGCCAGCAGTGGCCAGGGCGGGGAGACAGATACGCAGTATTTT
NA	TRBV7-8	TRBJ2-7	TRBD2	CASSLRTSGGAREQYF	TGTGCCAGCAGCCTCCGGACTAGCGGGGGGGCGAGGGAGCAGTACTTC
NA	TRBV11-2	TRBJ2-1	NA	CASSLVGRNNEQFF	TGTGCCAGCAGCTTAGTCGGCAGGAACAATGAGCAGTTCTTC
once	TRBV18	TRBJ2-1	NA	CASSPPEGSYNEQFF	TGTGCCAGCTCACCACCCGAGGGCTCCTACAATGAGCAGTTCTTC
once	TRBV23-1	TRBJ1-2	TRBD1	CASSQQRDSENYGYTF	TGCGCCAGCAGTCAGCAGAGGGACAGCGAAAACTATGGCTACACCTTC
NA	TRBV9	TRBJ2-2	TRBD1	CASSPRQGGGTGELFF	TGTGCCAGCAGCCCCAGACAGGGCGGTGGCACCGGGGAGCTGTTTTTT
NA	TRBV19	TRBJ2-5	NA	CASSLGMETQYF	TGTGCCAGTAGCCTAGGAATGGAGACCCAGTACTTC
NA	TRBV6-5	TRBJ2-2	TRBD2	CASSLAGVAGELFF	TGTGCCAGCAGTCTAGCGGGGGTTGCCGGGGAGCTGTTTTTT
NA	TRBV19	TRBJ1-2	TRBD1	CASSIAGGRYGYTF	TGTGCCAGTAGTATCGCAGGGGGCCGCTATGGCTACACCTTC
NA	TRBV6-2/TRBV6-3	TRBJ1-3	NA	CASSPWTHNSGNTIYF	TGTGCCAGCAGTCCCTGGACGCATAACTCTGGAAACACCATATATTTT
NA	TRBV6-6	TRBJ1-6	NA	CASRPTGTENSPLHF	TGTGCCAGCAGGCCTACCGGGACGGAAAATTCACCCCTCCACTTT
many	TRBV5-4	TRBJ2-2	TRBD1	CASSSKGQGYAGELFF	TGTGCCAGCAGCTCTAAGGGACAGGGATACGCCGGGGAGCTGTTTTTT
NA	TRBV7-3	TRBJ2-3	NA	CASSLKGLKDTQYF	TGTGCCAGCAGCTTAAAGGGCTTGAAAGATACGCAGTATTTT
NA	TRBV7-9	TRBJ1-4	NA	CASSPKDTEKLFF	TGTGCCAGCAGCCCTAAGGATACCGAAAAACTGTTTTTT
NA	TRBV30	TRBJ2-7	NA	CAWRKKQGYEQYF	TGTGCCTGGAGGAAAAAACAGGGTTACGAGCAGTACTTC
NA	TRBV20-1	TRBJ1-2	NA	CSAGRDTDTF	TGCAGTGCTGGCCGGGACACGGACACCTTC
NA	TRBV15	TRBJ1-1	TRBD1	CATSRGQGRGGAFF	TGTGCCACCAGCAGAGGACAGGGTAGAGGAGGAGCTTTCTTT
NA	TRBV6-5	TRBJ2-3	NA	CASSSPTQEYF	TGTGCCAGCAGTTCCCCGACCCAAGAGTATTTT
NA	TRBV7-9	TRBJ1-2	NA	CASSPMGVGYGYTF	TGTGCCAGCAGCCCCATGGGGGTAGGCTATGGCTACACCTTC
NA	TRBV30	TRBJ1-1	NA	CAWSLDGWVSVTEAFF	TGTGCCTGGAGTCTCGACGGGTGGGTTAGTGTCACTGAAGCTTTCTTT
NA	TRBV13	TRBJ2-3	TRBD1	CASSLRGPSTDTQYF	TGTGCCAGCTCATTAAGGGGGCCTAGCACAGATACGCAGTATTTT
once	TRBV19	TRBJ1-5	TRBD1	CASSIGTGMNQPQHF	TGTGCCAGTAGTATAGGGACAGGGATGAATCAGCCCCAGCATTTT